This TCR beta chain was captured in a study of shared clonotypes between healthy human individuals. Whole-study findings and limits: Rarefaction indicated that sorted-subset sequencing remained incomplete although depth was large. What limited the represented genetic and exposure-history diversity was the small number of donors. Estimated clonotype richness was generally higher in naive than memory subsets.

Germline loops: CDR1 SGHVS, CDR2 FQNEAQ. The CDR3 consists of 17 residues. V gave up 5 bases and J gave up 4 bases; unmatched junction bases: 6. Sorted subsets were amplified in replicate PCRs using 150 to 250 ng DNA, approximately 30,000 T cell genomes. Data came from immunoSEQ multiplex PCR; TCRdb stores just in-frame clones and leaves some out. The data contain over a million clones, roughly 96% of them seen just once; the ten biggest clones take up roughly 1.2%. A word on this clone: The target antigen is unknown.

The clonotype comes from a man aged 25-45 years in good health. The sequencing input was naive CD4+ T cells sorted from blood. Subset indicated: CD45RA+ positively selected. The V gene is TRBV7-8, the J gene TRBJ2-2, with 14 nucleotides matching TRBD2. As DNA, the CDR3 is TGTGCCAGCAGCGCTGGACTAGCGGGAGGCGTCACCGGGGAGCTGTTTTTT. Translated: CASSAGLAGGVTGELFF.